A single T cell receptor (beta chain) is shown here with its context. Unmatched junction bases numbered 7, after V lost 6 bases and J lost 4 bases. This CDR3 is 15 amino acids long. The germline V gene encodes CDR1 MNHEY and CDR2 SMNVEV (reference sequence). These data originate in a study of blood T cell repertoires in COVID-19. As for the study in general: Samples taken during acute and convalescent COVID-19 were collected in the United States, Italy and Spain.

In the original workflow: Estimated nucleated cell counts came from reference gene primer amplification. Libraries were prepared by immunoSEQ multiplex PCR; TCRdb keeps only in-frame clonotypes and omits some of them. The V and J calls and clone size were taken over from that table, and D and trimming were inferred from the DNA. Among 98,000 or so clones listed, over 75% were seen once. The TCR originated in a human donor in a cohort sampled during active COVID-19. This chain uses TRBV27 with TRBJ2-3, with 10 positions matching TRBD2. The specimen sequenced was peripheral blood. The CDR3 loop is CASRATSGIADTQYF. The CDR3 region has the DNA TGTGCCAGCAGGGCTACTAGCGGGATTGCAGATACGCAGTATTTT.